Included here is one T cell receptor beta chain sequence, with context. This entry is derived from a study of blood T cell repertoires in COVID-19. The overall study: The United States, Italy and Spain supplied acute and convalescent COVID-19 samples. Nucleic acid was either cDNA or gDNA, and it came from T cells, B-cell-depleted T cells, or PBMCs.

V was cut by 4 bases and J by 9 bases, with 14 bases left in between. CDR3 length: 14 amino acids. Looked up from germline, CDR1 is SGHDT and CDR2 is YYEEEE. In the study's own analysis: Reference gene primer amplification yielded estimated nucleated cell counts. Assay used: immunoSEQ multiplex PCR; TCRdb lists only in-frame clones, some missing. That table furnishes V, J and clone size, whereas the DNA furnished D and trimming. The sample lists 210,000 or so clones; 80% to 90% were seen once. Sequenced input: peripheral blood. The TCR was taken from a woman over 75 with acute or convalescent COVID-19. This chain uses TRBV5-6 with TRBJ1-6, with D tentatively TRBD1 (5 bases). The CDR3, as DNA: TGTGCCAGCAGCCCGCGTGGCGGGGCTTCACCCCTCCACTTT. Protein: CASSPRGGASPLHF.